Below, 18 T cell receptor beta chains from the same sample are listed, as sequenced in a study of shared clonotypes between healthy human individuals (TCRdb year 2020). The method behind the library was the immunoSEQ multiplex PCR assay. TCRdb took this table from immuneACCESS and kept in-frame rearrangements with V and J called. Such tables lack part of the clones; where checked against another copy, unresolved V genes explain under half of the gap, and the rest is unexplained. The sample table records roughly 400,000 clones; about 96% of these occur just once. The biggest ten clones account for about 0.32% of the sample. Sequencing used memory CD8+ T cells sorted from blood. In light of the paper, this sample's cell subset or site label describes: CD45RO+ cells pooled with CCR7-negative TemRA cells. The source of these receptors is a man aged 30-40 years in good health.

CDR3 nucleotide sequence: TGTGCCAGCTGGGTGCGGGAGGGCCTGGATGAGCAGTTCTTC. Protein: CASWVREGLDEQFF. The V gene is TRBV7-9, the J gene TRBJ2-1, with 9 bases lining up with TRBD2. Germline loops: CDR1 SEHNR, CDR2 FQNEAQ (reference sequence). The CDR3 totals 14 residues. V was clipped by 8 bases and J by 8 bases; unmatched bases: 10.

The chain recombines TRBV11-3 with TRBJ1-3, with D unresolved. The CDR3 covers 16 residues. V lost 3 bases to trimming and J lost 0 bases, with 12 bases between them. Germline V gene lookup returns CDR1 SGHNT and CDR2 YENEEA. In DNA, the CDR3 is TGTGCCAGCAGCTTTGATTCAGGTTACTCTGGAAACACCATATATTTT. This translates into CASSFDSGYSGNTIYF. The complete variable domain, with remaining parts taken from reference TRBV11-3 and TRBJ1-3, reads EAGVVQSPRYKIIEKKQPVAFWCNPISGHNTLYWYLQNLGQGPELLIRYENEEAVDDSQLPKDRFSAERLKGVDSTLKIQPAELGDSAVYLCASSFDSGYSGNTIYFGEGSWLTVV.

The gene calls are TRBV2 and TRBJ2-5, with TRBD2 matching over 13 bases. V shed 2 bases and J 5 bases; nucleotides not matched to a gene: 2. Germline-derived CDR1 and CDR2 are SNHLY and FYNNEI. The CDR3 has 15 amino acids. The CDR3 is CASSEMTSGRETQYF. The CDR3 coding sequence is TGTGCCAGCAGTGAAATGACTAGCGGGAGGGAGACCCAGTACTTC.

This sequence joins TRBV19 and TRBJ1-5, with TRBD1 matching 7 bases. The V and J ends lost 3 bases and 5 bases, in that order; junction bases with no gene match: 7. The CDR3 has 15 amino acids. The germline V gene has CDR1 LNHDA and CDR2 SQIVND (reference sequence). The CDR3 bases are TGTGCCAGTAGTATTCCGACAGGGCCTCATCAGCCCCAGCATTTT. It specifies CASSIPTGPHQPQHF. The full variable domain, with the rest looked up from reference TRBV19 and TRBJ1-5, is DGGITQSPKYLFRKEGQNVTLSCEQNLNHDAMYWYRQDPGQGLRLIYYSQIVNDFQKGDIAEGYSVSREKKESFPLTVTSAQKNPTAFYLCASSIPTGPHQPQHFGDGTRLSIL.

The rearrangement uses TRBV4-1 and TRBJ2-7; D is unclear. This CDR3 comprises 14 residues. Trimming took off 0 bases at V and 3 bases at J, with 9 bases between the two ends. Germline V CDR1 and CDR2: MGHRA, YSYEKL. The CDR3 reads CASSQDGGSYEQYF. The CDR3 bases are TGCGCCAGCAGCCAAGATGGCGGCAGCTACGAGCAGTACTTC.

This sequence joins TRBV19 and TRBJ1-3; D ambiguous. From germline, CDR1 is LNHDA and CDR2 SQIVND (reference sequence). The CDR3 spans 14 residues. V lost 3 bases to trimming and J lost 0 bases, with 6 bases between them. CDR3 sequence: CASSIGSSGNTIYF. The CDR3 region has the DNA TGTGCCAGTAGTATCGGGAGCTCTGGAAACACCATATATTTT. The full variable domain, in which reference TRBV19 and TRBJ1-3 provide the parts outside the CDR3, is DGGITQSPKYLFRKEGQNVTLSCEQNLNHDAMYWYRQDPGQGLRLIYYSQIVNDFQKGDIAEGYSVSREKKESFPLTVTSAQKNPTAFYLCASSIGSSGNTIYFGEGSWLTVV.

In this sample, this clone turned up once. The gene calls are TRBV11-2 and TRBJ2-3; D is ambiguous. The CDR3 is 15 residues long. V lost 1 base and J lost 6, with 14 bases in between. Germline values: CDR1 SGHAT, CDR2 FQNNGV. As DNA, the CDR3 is TGTGCCAGCAGCTTAGGGTCCGTAGTGTTGGATACGCAGTATTTT. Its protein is CASSLGSVVLDTQYF.

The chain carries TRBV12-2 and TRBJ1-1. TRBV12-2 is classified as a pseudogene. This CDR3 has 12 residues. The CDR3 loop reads CASRLGDTEAFF. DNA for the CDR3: TGTGCAAGTCGCTTGGGGGACACTGAAGCTTTCTTT.

In nucleotides, the CDR3 is TGTGCCAGCAGAAGGTCCGGGACTAGACACAATGAGCAGTTCTTC. Translated, it gives CASRRSGTRHNEQFF. The chain has TRBV6-1 and TRBJ2-1; 8 nucleotides align to TRBD2. Germline trimming cut 6 bases from V and 5 bases from J; bases unmatched to any gene: 9. This CDR3 has 15 amino acids. Germline V lookup: CDR1 MNHNS, CDR2 SASEGT.

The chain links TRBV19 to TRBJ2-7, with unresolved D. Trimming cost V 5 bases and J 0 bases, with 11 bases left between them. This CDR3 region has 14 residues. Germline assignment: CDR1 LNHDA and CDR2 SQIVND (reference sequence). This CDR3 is CASSRAGPSYEQYF. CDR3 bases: TGTGCCAGTAGTCGAGCCGGGCCCTCCTACGAGCAGTACTTC. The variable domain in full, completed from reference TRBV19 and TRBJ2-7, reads DGGITQSPKYLFRKEGQNVTLSCEQNLNHDAMYWYRQDPGQGLRLIYYSQIVNDFQKGDIAEGYSVSREKKESFPLTVTSAQKNPTAFYLCASSRAGPSYEQYFGPGTRLTVT.

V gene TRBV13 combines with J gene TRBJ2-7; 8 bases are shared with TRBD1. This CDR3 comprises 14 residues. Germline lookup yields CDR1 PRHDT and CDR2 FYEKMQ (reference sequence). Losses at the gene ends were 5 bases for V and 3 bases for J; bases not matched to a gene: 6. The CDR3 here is CASSPDRGVYEQYF. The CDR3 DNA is TGTGCCAGCAGCCCAGACAGGGGCGTCTACGAGCAGTACTTC. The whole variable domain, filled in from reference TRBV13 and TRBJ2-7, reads AAGVIQSPRHLIKEKRETATLKCYPIPRHDTVYWYQQGPGQDPQFLISFYEKMQSDKGSIPDRFSAQQFSDYHSELNMSSLELGDSALYFCASSPDRGVYEQYFGPGTRLTVT.

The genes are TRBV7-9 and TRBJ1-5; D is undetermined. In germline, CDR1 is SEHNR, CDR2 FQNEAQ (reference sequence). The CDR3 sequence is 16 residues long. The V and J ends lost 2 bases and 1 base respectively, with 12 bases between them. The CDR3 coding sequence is TGTGCCAGCAGCTTATTTCCGGGAGTCAGCAATCAGCCCCAGCATTTT. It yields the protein CASSLFPGVSNQPQHF.

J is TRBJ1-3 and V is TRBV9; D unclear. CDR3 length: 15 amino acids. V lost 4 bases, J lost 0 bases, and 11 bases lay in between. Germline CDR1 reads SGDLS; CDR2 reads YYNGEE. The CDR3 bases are TGTGCCAGCAGCTTGGGGTCAAACTCTGGAAACACCATATATTTT. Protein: CASSLGSNSGNTIYF.

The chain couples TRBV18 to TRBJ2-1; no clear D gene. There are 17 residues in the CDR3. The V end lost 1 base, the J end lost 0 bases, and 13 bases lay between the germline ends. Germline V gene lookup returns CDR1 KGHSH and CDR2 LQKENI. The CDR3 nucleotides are TGTGCCAGCTCACCACGGCCAGTTACTCCCTCCTACAATGAGCAGTTCTTC. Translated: CASSPRPVTPSYNEQFF.

The DNA for the CDR3 is TGCAGTGCTTCGGGACTAAAGGAGCAGTTCTTC. It codes for CSASGLKEQFF. This rearrangement joins TRBV20-1 to TRBJ2-1; 7 bases match TRBD2. V lost 5 bases to trimming and J lost 10 bases; unmatched junction nucleotides: 5. This CDR3 region has 11 residues. From germline, CDR1 is DFQATT and CDR2 SNEGSKA (reference sequence).

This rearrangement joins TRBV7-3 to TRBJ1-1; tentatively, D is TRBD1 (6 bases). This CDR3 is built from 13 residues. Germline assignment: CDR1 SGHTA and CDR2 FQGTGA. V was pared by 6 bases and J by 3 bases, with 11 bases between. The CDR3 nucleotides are TGTGCCAGCAGAGGGGGTTCTGACACTGAAGCTTTCTTT. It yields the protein CASRGGSDTEAFF.

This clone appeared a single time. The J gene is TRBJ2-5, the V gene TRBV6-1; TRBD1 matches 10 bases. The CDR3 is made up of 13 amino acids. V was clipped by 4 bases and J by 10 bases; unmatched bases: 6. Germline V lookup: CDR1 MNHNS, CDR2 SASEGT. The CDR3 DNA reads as TGTGCCAGCAGTGGACAGGGGGCTAGTGGCCAGTACTTC. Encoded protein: CASSGQGASGQYF.

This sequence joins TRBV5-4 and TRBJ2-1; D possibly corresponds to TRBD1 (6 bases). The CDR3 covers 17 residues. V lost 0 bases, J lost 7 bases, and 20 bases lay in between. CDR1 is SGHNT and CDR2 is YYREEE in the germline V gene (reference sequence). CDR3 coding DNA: TGTGCCAGCAGCTTGGGAATAGGTCAGGGGCTTTTGAATGAGCAGTTCTTC. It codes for CASSLGIGQGLLNEQFF. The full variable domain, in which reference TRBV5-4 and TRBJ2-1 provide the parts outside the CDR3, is ETGVTQSPTHLIKTRGQQVTLRCSSQSGHNTVSWYQQALGQGPQFIFQYYREEENGRGNFPPRFSGLQFPNYSSELNVNALELDDSALYLCASSLGIGQGLLNEQFFGPGTRLTVL.